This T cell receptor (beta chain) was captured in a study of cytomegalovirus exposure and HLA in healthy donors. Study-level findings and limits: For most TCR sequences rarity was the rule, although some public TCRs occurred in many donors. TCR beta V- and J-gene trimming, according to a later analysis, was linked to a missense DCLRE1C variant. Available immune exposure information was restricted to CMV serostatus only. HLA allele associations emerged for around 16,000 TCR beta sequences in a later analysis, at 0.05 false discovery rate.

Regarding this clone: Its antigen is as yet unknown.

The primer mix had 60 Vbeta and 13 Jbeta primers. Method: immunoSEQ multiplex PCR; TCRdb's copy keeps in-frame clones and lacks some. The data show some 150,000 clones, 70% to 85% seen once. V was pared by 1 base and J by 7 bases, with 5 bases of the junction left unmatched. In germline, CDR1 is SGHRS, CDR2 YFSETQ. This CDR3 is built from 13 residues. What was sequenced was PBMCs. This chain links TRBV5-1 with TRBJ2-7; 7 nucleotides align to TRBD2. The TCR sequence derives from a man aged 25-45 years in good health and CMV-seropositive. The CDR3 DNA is TGCGCCAGCAGCTTGCATCAGGGAGGGGAGCAGTACTTC. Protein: CASSLHQGGEQYF.